The present T cell receptor beta chain was sequenced within a study of cytomegalovirus exposure and HLA in healthy donors. 13 Jbeta primers and 60 Vbeta primers were used for the PCR. Only in-frame clones appear in the TCRdb table, and some are missing; sequencing was by immunoSEQ multiplex PCR. In the table there are under 300,000 clones, 75% to 90% of which are singletons. The sequence was collected from a man between 35 and 55 years old in good health and CMV-seropositive. The sequencing sample was made of PBMCs.

CDR3 sequence: CASSQVRLVRSDEQFF. Here the CDR3 DNA reads TGCGCCAGCAGCCAAGTAAGACTAGTACGCTCCGATGAGCAGTTCTTC. V and J are TRBV4-1 and TRBJ2-1, with TRBD2 as a possible D gene (6 bases). There are 16 residues in the CDR3. The germline V gene encodes CDR1 MGHRA and CDR2 YSYEKL. The V gene lost 1 base and the J gene lost 8 bases, with 18 bases spanning the gap.